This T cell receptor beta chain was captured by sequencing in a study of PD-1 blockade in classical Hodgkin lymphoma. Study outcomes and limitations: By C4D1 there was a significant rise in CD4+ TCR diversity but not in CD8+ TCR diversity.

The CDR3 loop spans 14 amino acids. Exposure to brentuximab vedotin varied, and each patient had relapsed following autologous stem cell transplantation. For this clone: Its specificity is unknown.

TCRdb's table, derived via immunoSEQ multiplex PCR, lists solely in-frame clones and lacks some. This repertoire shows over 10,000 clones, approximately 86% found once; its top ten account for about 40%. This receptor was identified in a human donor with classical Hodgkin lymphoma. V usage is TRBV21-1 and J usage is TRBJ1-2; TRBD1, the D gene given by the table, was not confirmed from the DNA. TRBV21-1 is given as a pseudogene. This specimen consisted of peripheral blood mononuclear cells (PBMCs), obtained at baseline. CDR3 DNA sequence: TGTGCCAGCAGCTCTCCTTCAGGGGGCCATGGCTACACCTTC. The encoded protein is CASSSPSGGHGYTF.